This T cell receptor (beta chain) was profiled in a study of cytomegalovirus exposure and HLA in healthy donors. V trimming: 6 bases; J trimming: 11 bases; junction bases outside the gene matches: 5. Germline CDR1 MDHEN, CDR2 SYDVKM. The CDR3 runs 11 residues. Whole-study findings and limits: When presence/absence was analysed, sequencing depth was taken to be roughly uniform across donors. In vitro experiments confirmed that three CMV-associated chains were specific for CMV antigens.

A note on this clone: As yet, its antigen is unknown.

The PCR made use of 60 Vbeta and 13 Jbeta primers. TCRdb keeps only in-frame clones here, not all; method: immunoSEQ multiplex PCR. The sample totals about 48,000 clones. The chain is built from TRBV28 and TRBJ1-1, with TRBD1 matching 8 bases. Material: PBMCs. This clonotype was obtained from a male donor in good health and CMV-seropositive. CDR3 region: CASSLRGHAFF. The CDR3 nucleotides are TGTGCCAGCAGCCTCAGGGGGCACGCTTTCTTT.